Listed here is a single T cell receptor (beta chain). What it binds is unknown. Profiled with immunoSEQ multiplex PCR; TCRdb holds only in-frame clones, not every one. Of roughly 31,000 clones listed, roughly 90% are singletons. These data come from a study of PD-1 blockade in classical Hodgkin lymphoma. Study outcomes and limitations: Relapsed/refractory patients reportedly had lower baseline diversity than newly diagnosed patients. Possibly reflecting disease activity or prior therapy, repertoire differences have causes that remain undefined.

Stated time point: newly diagnosed, previously untreated cHL patient sample. From thawed PBMCs, CD4+ T cells were purified using magnetic negative selection. Comparators were PBMCs taken from newly diagnosed, untreated classical Hodgkin lymphoma. The source is a human donor with classical Hodgkin lymphoma. Material for sequencing was CD4+ T cells from blood.

The CDR3 region is CASSYPPDTQYF. DNA for the CDR3: TGTGCCAGCAGTTACCCGCCGGATACGCAGTATTTT. The rearrangement joins TRBV6-6 to TRBJ2-3, with D unresolved. Trimming shortened V by 2 bases and J by 6 bases, and 6 bases separated the two germline ends. CDR1 is MNHNY, CDR2 SVGAGI, per germline (reference sequence). The CDR3 sequence is 12 residues long.